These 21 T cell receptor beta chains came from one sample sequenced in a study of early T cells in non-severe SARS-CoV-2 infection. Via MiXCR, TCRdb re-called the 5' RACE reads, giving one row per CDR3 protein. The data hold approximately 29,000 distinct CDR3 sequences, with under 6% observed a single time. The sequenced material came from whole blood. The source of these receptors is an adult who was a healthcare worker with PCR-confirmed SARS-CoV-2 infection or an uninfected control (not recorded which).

Written as DNA, the CDR3 is TGCAGTGCTAGAGGACAGGTGCGCCCCTACGAGCAGTACTTC. Its translation: CSARGQVRPYEQYF. The chain is built from TRBV20-1 and TRBJ2-7, with a weak D call TRBD1 (6 bases). V dropped 1 base and J dropped 2 bases, with 12 bases sitting between them. The CDR3 runs to 14 residues. Germline values: CDR1 DFQATT, CDR2 SNEGSKA (reference sequence).

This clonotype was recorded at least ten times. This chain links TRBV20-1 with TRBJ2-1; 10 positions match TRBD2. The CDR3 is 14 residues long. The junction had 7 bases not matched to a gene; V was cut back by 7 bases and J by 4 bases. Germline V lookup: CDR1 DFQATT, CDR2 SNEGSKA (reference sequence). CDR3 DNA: TGCAGTGTTAGGGATAGCGGGGGGTACAATGAGCAGTTCTTC. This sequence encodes CSVRDSGGYNEQFF.

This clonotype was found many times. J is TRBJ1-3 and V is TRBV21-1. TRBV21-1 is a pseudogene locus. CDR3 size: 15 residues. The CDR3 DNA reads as TGTGCCAGCAGCTTTGGAGAAGGGCCTGGAAACACCATATATTTT. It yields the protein CASSFGEGPGNTIYF.

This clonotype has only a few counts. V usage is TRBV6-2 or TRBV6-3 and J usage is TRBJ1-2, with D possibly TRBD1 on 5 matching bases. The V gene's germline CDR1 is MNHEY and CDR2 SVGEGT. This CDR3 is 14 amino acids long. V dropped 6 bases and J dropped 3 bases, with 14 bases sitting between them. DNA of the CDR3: TGTGCCAGCAGGAACAGGCGGCAAGACTATGGCTACACCTTC. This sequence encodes CASRNRRQDYGYTF.

CDR3 amino acids: CASSKEGTGRTEAFF. CDR3 DNA: TGTGCCAGCAGCAAAGAAGGGACAGGGAGGACTGAAGCTTTCTTT. The chain carries TRBV21-1 and TRBJ1-1; no check of the table's D call, TRBD1, against the DNA was made. TRBV21-1 is an annotated pseudogene. CDR3 length: 15 residues.

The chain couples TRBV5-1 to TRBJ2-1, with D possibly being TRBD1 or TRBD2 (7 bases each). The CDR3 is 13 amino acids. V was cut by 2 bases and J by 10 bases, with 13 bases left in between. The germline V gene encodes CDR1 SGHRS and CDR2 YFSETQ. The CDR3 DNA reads TGCGCCAGCAGCTTTACAGGGGAGGGAGAGCAGTTCTTC. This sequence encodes CASSFTGEGEQFF.

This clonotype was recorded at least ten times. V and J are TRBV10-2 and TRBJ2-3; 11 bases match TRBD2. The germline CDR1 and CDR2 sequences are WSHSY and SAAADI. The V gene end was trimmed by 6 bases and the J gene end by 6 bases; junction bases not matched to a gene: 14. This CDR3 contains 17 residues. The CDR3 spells CASRPVAGGPRFDTQYF. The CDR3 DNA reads TGCGCCAGCAGGCCCGTAGCGGGAGGGCCGCGGTTTGATACGCAGTATTTT.

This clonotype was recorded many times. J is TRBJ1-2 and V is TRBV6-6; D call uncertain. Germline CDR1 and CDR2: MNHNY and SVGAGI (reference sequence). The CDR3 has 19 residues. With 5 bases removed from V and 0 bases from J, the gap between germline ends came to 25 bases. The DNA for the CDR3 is TGTGCCAGCAGTGACCCCTTCCCTCAACCAAACCTTCCTAACTATGGCTACACCTTC. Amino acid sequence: CASSDPFPQPNLPNYGYTF.

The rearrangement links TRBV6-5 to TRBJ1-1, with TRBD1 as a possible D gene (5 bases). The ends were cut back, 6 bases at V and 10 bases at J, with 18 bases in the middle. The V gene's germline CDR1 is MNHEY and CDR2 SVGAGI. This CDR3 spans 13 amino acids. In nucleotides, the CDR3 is TGTGCCAGCAGCCGAGCCCAGGGTCTGGCAGCTTTCTTT. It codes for CASSRAQGLAAFF.

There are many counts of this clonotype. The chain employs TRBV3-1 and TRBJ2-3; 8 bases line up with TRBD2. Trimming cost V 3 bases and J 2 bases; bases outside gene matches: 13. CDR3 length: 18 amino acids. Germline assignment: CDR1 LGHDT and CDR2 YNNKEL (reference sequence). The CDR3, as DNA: TGTGCCAGCAGCCATCATCTTGGAACTAGCGGCGACACAGATACGCAGTATTTT. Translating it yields CASSHHLGTSGDTDTQYF.

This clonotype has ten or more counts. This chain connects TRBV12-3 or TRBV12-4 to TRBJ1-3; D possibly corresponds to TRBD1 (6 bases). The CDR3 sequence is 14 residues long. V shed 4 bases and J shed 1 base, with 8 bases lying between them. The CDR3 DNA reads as TGTGCCAGCAGTTACAGGGATTCTGGAAACACCATATATTTT. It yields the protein CASSYRDSGNTIYF.

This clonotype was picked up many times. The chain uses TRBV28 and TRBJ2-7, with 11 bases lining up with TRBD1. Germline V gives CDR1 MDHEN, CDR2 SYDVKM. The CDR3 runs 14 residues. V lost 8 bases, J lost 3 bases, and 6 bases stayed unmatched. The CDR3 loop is CASLGQGASYEQYF. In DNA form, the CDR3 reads TGTGCCAGCTTAGGACAGGGGGCCAGCTACGAGCAGTACTTC.

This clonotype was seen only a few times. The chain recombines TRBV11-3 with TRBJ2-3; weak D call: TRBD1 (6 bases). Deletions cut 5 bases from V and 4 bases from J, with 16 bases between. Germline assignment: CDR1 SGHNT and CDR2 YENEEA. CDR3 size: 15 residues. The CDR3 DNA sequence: TGTGCCAGCAGCCCCGGTGGACAGCTCCCAGATACGCAGTATTTT. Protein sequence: CASSPGGQLPDTQYF. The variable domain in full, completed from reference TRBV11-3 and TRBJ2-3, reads EAGVVQSPRYKIIEKKQPVAFWCNPISGHNTLYWYLQNLGQGPELLIRYENEEAVDDSQLPKDRFSAERLKGVDSTLKIQPAELGDSAVYLCASSPGGQLPDTQYFGPGTRLTVL.

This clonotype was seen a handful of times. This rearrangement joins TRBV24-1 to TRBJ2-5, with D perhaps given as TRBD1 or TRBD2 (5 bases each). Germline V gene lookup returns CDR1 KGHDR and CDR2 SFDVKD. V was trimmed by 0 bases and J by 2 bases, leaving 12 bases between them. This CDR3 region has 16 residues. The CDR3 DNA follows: TGTGCCACCAGTGATTTGCTGTTTGGGGGTCAAGAGACCCAGTACTTC. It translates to CATSDLLFGGQETQYF.

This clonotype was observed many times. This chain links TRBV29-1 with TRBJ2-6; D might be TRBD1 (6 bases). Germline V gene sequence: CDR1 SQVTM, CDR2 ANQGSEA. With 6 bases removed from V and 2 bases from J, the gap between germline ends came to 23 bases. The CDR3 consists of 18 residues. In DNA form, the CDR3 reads TGCAGCGTATCCCGCCGGGACAACGGGTACCCTGGGGCCAACGTCCTGACTTTC. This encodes CSVSRRDNGYPGANVLTF.

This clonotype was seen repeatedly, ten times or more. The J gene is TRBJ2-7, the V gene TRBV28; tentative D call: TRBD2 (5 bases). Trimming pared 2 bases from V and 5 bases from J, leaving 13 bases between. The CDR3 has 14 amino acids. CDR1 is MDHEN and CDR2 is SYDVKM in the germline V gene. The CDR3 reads CASSLSSSRHEQYF. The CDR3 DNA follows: TGTGCCAGCAGTTTAAGTTCTAGCCGGCACGAGCAGTACTTC.

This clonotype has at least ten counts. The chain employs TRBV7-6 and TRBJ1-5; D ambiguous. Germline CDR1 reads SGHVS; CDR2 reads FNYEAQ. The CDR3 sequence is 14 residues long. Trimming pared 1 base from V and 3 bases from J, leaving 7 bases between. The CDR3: CASSLGTTNQPQHF. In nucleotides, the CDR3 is TGTGCCAGCAGCTTAGGCACAACCAATCAGCCCCAGCATTTT.

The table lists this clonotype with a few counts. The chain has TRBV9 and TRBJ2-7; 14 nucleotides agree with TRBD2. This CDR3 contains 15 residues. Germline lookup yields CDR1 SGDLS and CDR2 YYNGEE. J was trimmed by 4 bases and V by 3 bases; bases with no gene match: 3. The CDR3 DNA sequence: TGTGCCAGCAGCGCGGGGACTAGCGGGGGATACGAGCAGTACTTC. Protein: CASSAGTSGGYEQYF.

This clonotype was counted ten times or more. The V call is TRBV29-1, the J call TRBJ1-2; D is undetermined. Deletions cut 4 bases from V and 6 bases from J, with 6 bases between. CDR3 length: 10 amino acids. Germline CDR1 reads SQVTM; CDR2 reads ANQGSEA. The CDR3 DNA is TGCAGCGTTGGGAGAAATGGCTACACCTTC. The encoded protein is CSVGRNGYTF.

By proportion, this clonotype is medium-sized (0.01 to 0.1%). CDR3 coding DNA: TGTGCCAGCAGTTACGGGGTTGGCAATCAGCCCCAGCATTTT. It is translated as CASSYGVGNQPQHF. The chain employs TRBV6-5 and TRBJ1-5, with D uncertain. Germline CDR1 is MNHEY and CDR2 is SVGAGI. Trimming took 2 bases from V and 2 from J, leaving 7 bases between them. This CDR3 region has 14 residues.

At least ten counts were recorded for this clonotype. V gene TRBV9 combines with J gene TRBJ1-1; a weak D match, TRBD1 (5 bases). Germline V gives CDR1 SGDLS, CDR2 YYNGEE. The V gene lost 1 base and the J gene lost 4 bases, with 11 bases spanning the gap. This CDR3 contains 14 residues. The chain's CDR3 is CASSVQGRVTEAFF. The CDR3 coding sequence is TGTGCCAGCAGCGTACAAGGCAGGGTCACTGAAGCTTTCTTT.